One T cell receptor (beta chain) is described in this entry. Its antigen is unidentified. Assay: immunoSEQ multiplex PCR; the TCRdb copy retains only in-frame clones and omits some. Here the sample spans 90,000 to 130,000 clones, over 90% being singletons. Trimming took off 0 bases at V and 3 bases at J, with 11 bases between the two ends. In germline, CDR1 is LNHNV, CDR2 YYDKDF (reference sequence). The CDR3 has 15 amino acids. This record belongs to a study of T cell repertoires and HLA-DP antigens. Background on the study: CD4+ T cells were cocultured with HeLa cells expressing HLA-DP. Pre-culture CD4+ samples used roughly 1,300 ng DNA versus around 220 ng for CD137+CD4+ sorts. Regarding the study as a whole: Against one allele, clones undetected before culture averaged about 35%; against the other, 50% to 65%.

Sequencing was performed on CD4+ T cells from PBMCs. The chain links TRBV15 to TRBJ1-1; D call uncertain. This receptor was identified in a woman aged 18-29 years in good health and CMV-seronegative. CDR3 region: CATSRDGVMDTEAFF. CDR3 bases: TGTGCCACCAGCAGAGACGGGGTCATGGACACTGAAGCTTTCTTT.